The source of this TCR beta chain is a study of CD8 T cells in Susac syndrome (dated by TCRdb to about 2019). Background on the whole study: Among the sequenced Susac syndrome patients, more than five had clinically active disease and fewer than ten were in clinical remission. Whether CD8+ T cell activation and differentiation in Susac syndrome was antigen driven was tested using repertoire sequencing. At blood withdrawal, Susac syndrome patients were either therapy-naive, taking corticosteroids (in some cases with IVIg as well), or taking IVIg alone.

Points on this clonotype: The clone's antigen remains unknown. It has no much larger one-base neighbor in the sample; base qualities were not kept.

RNA was extracted using the RNeasy kit, and roughly 0.5 to 1 microgram was reverse transcribed with random hexamers. The immunoSEQ multiplex PCR assay, which covers 54 Vbeta and 13 Jbeta segments, was used to amplify TCR beta CDR3 regions. PCR amplification bias was corrected using a synthetic template baseline for primer optimization and computational correction. In the original analysis: Reads were annotated to V, D and J genes according to IMGT and were analyzed with immunoSEQ Analyzer, with only productive sequences retained. Clonality was computed as one minus Shannon entropy normalized by log2 of the number of productive unique sequences. For each patient and control, public and private clones were evaluated within the 100 most prevalent clones. Clones were defined as Susac-specific if absent from the healthy and MS cohorts, from around 1,000 published viral clones and from other ImmuneACCESS disease sequences. The public sequencing data were trimmed at Q25 with fastp and processed into clonotypes with MiXCR by TCRdb, which kept only in-frame beta chains. A single entry per CDR3 protein holds the most common genes and DNA from its merged rows. TCRdb's processing, not the authors', yielded these V and J calls. This sample is represented by roughly 140,000 distinct CDR3 sequences; 90% to 95% of them were singletons. Of the sample, roughly 0.16% is held by the ten largest clones.

What the research found in general, with its limitations: The CD4+ T cell repertoire of patients with Susac syndrome showed no detectable clonal expansion. The study acknowledged that relatively few individuals were included in the TCR sequencing and HLA analysis.

High-throughput TCR beta sequencing profiled peripheral blood CD8+ and CD4+ T cells from healthy donors, Susac syndrome patients and multiple sclerosis patients. The Susac syndrome patients fulfilled recently defined diagnostic criteria for definite or probable disease. Bulk CD8+ and CD4+ T cells were purified magnetically by negative isolation, whereas CD8+ TEMRA cells were enriched by FACS. Blood was drawn into EDTA tubes, processed within 24 hours, and PBMCs were isolated by density gradient centrifugation. PBMCs intended for TCR sequencing were cryopreserved in liquid nitrogen and were subsequently thawed in a 37 degrees C water bath. The sorted or isolated CD4+, CD8+ and CD8+ TEMRA cells reached a purity of at least 90%. There are 14 amino acids in the CDR3, from cysteine to phenylalanine inclusive. Only CDR3 DNA is held: 42 bases, read in frame from base 1. For this chain, trimming is 2 bases at the V end and 7 bases at the J end, and the number of junction bases without a gene match is 3.

Sequenced sample: CD4+ T cells from PBMCs. The sequence derives from a human donor with Susac syndrome. This sequence uses TRBV12-3 or TRBV12-4 and TRBJ2-2, and TRBD1 matches 8 of the central bases. The CDR3 protein sequence reads: CASSLLDRGGELFF. The bases read TGTGCCAGCAGTTTACTCGACAGGGGCGGGGAGCTGTTTTTT.